The 17 T cell receptor beta chains in this list originate from one sample, sequenced in a study of cytomegalovirus exposure and HLA in healthy donors. Amplification used 60 Vbeta primers and 13 Jbeta primers. Profiled with immunoSEQ multiplex PCR; TCRdb holds only in-frame clones, not every one. The table includes 150,000 to 200,000 clones, around 81% detected once. Input material: PBMCs. These receptors were obtained from a man between 18 and 29 years old in good health and CMV-seronegative.

This chain joins TRBV5-4 and TRBJ2-3, with 9 positions matching TRBD2. The V segment lost 0 bases and the J segment 4 bases; nucleotides outside the gene matches: 3. The germline V gene has CDR1 SGHNT and CDR2 YYREEE (reference sequence). The CDR3 is 15 amino acids. CDR3 in amino acids: CASSLDSGGSDTQYF. The CDR3 nucleotides read TGTGCCAGCAGCTTGGATAGCGGGGGCTCAGATACGCAGTATTTT.

The sample holds one count of this clone. The CDR3 loop is CASSASSYNEQFF. The CDR3 nucleotides are TGTGCCAGCAGTGCTAGCTCCTACAATGAGCAGTTCTTC. The rearrangement uses TRBV7-3 and TRBJ2-1, with D uncertain. The CDR3 is made up of 13 amino acids. Germline lookup yields CDR1 SGHTA and CDR2 FQGTGA. V was trimmed by 6 bases and J by 0 bases, leaving 6 bases between them.

This clone was seen only once. J is TRBJ2-5 and V is TRBV27; weak D call: TRBD2 (6 bases). CDR3 length: 13 amino acids. V lost 6 bases to trimming and J lost 7 bases, with 15 bases between them. Germline assignment: CDR1 MNHEY and CDR2 SMNVEV (reference sequence). CDR3 sequence (DNA): TGTGCCAGCAGGCCCGGGACTGAGTGGACCCAGTACTTC. The encoded protein is CASRPGTEWTQYF.

This clone was counted between two and nine times. The rearrangement joins TRBV6-5 to TRBJ2-1, with TRBD2 as a possible D gene (6 bases). V lost 8 bases and J lost 6, with 14 bases in between. In germline, CDR1 is MNHEY, CDR2 SVGAGI. The CDR3 has 13 residues. The CDR3 DNA is TGTGCCAGCCGAGGGTGGGGGGTCAATGAGCAGTTCTTC. It specifies CASRGWGVNEQFF.

A word on this clone: An end of the junction differs from the germline gene, which may be a read error. The chain carries TRBV7-9 and TRBJ1-2, with D uncertain. This CDR3 is 12 amino acids long. The germline V gene encodes CDR1 SEHNR and CDR2 FQNEAQ (reference sequence). CDR3 in amino acids: CSSSFYTEGYTF. Written as DNA, the CDR3 is TGTTCCAGCAGCTTTTACACAGAGGGCTACACCTTC.

The V call is TRBV25-1, the J call TRBJ2-5; 9 bases are a match to TRBD2. With V trimmed by 1 base and J by 2 bases, 8 bases remained unmatched. CDR1 MGHDK and CDR2 SYGVNS come from the germline V gene. This CDR3 has 17 amino acids. This CDR3 reads CASSESWVAGVQETQYF. The CDR3 DNA reads as TGTGCCAGCAGTGAATCTTGGGTAGCGGGGGTTCAAGAGACCCAGTACTTC.

The V gene is TRBV9, the J gene TRBJ2-5; D remains ambiguous. The length of the CDR3 is 13 residues. The V and J ends lost 0 bases and 2 bases respectively, with 5 bases between them. Germline lookup yields CDR1 SGDLS and CDR2 YYNGEE. CDR3 loop: CASSVDRQETQYF. The CDR3 coding sequence is TGTGCCAGCAGCGTAGACAGACAAGAGACCCAGTACTTC.

This clone was counted only a few times. The CDR3 DNA reads as TGTGCCAGCAGCACCGGATTAACTAGGGGCTACACCTTC. This codes for CASSTGLTRGYTF. The chain carries TRBV9 and TRBJ1-2; D is unclear. This CDR3 is built from 13 residues. Germline assignment: CDR1 SGDLS and CDR2 YYNGEE. V was trimmed by 4 bases and J by 8 bases, leaving 15 bases between them.

J is TRBJ2-7 and V is TRBV6-5; D ambiguous. Trimming pared 3 bases from V and 5 bases from J, leaving 11 bases between. This CDR3 has 13 residues. The germline gives CDR1 MNHEY, CDR2 SVGAGI. In DNA, the CDR3 is TGTGCCAGCAGTTATCGGAGAGGCCACGAGCAGTACTTC. Amino acids: CASSYRRGHEQYF.

The genes are TRBV11-2 and TRBJ2-1; 8 bases line up with TRBD2. This CDR3 contains 13 residues. Trimming cost V 5 bases and J 6 bases; bases outside gene matches: 3. Germline V lookup: CDR1 SGHAT, CDR2 FQNNGV. The CDR3 DNA reads TGTGCCAGCAGCCGGGGGGGGCGCAATGAGCAGTTCTTC. Protein sequence: CASSRGGRNEQFF.

This sequence joins TRBV4-2 and TRBJ2-5; D may be TRBD2 (6 bases). The germline V and J ends were trimmed by 4 bases and 1 base, with 10 bases remaining between them. CDR3 length: 14 amino acids. In germline, CDR1 is LGHNA, CDR2 YNFKEQ. CDR3: CASSLTSRQETQYF. Written as DNA, the CDR3 is TGTGCCAGCAGCCTGACTAGTCGCCAAGAGACCCAGTACTTC.

This rearrangement joins TRBV18 to TRBJ2-5; D remains ambiguous. Trimming took 6 bases from V and 5 from J, leaving 19 bases between them. The CDR3 runs 15 residues. Looked up from germline, CDR1 is KGHSH and CDR2 is LQKENI. The CDR3 here is CASSPARMVSETQYF. CDR3 nucleotides: TGTGCCAGCTCGCCCGCGCGGATGGTTTCCGAGACCCAGTACTTC.

This rearrangement joins TRBV7-2 to TRBJ2-7, with D perhaps TRBD1 (6 bases). CDR1 and CDR2 (germline): SGHTA, FQGNSA. Trimming removed 5 bases from V and 6 bases from J, with 17 bases in between. The CDR3 has 14 amino acids. The DNA for the CDR3 is TGTGCCAGCAGCCAGACCCCAGGGGCTGGCGAGCAGTACTTC. It specifies CASSQTPGAGEQYF.

The V call is TRBV5-1, the J call TRBJ1-6, with TRBD1 matching over 11 bases. The length of the CDR3 is 15 residues. CDR1 and CDR2 from the germline V gene are SGHRS and YFSETQ. Trimming took 4 bases from V and 6 from J; bases not matched to a gene: 3. DNA for the CDR3: TGCGCCAGCAGCACGGGACAGGGGGGTAATTCACCCCTCCACTTT. Amino acids: CASSTGQGGNSPLHF. Drawing the rest from reference TRBV5-1 and TRBJ1-6, the complete variable domain is KAGVTQTPRYLIKTRGQQVTLSCSPISGHRSVSWYQQTPGQGLQFLFEYFSETQRNKGNFPGRFSGRQFSNSRSEMNVSTLELGDSALYLCASSTGQGGNSPLHFGNGTRLTVT.

The chain recombines TRBV4-1 with TRBJ2-5; TRBD1 matches at 9 bases. Gene TRBJ2-7 matches the end of the DNA better, so the J call may be wrong. The germline V gene encodes CDR1 MGHRA and CDR2 YSYEKL. The CDR3 is 15 amino acids. CDR3: CASSHKDRGSYEQYF. The CDR3 nucleotides read TGCGCCAGCAGCCACAAGGACAGGGGCTCCTACGAGCAGTACTTC.

The chain couples TRBV6-1 to TRBJ2-7; D is perhaps TRBD1 (6 bases). The CDR3 is made up of 15 amino acids. CDR1 and CDR2 from the germline V gene are MNHNS and SASEGT. V dropped 1 base and J dropped 3 bases, with 13 bases sitting between them. The CDR3 coding sequence is TGTGCCAGCAGTGAAGGGACAGCGACGTACTACGAGCAGTACTTC. Translating gives CASSEGTATYYEQYF.

The J gene is TRBJ2-1, the V gene TRBV27, with 7 bases matching TRBD2. Trimming cost V 5 bases and J 5 bases; bases outside gene matches: 18. Germline assignment: CDR1 MNHEY and CDR2 SMNVEV (reference sequence). This CDR3 has 18 amino acids. CDR3 protein: CASSPPWRESRTNNEQFF. The CDR3 DNA is TGTGCCAGCAGTCCGCCCTGGCGGGAGAGTCGGACGAACAATGAGCAGTTCTTC.